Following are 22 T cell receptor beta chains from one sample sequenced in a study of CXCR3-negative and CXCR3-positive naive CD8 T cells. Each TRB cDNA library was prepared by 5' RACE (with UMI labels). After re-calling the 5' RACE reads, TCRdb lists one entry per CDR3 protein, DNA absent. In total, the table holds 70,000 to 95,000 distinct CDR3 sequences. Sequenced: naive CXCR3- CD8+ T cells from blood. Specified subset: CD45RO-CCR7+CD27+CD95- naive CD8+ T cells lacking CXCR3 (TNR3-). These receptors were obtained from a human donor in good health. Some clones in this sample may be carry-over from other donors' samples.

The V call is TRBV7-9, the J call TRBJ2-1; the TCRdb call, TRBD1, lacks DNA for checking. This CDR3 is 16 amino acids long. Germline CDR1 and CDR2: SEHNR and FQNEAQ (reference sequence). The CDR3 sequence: CASSPPFGPVGDEQLF.

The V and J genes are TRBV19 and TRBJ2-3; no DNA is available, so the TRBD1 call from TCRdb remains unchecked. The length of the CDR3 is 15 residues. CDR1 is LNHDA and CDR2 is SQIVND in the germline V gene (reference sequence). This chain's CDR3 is CASSPGLASTDTQYF.

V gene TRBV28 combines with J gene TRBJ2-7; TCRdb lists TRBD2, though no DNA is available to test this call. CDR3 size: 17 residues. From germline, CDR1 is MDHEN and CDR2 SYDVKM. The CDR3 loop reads CASSPLTSHTSWAEQYF.

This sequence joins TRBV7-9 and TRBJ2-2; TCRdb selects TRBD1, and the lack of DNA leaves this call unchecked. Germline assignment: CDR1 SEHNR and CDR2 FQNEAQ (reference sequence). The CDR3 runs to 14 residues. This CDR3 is CAGQDRAEYGELFF.

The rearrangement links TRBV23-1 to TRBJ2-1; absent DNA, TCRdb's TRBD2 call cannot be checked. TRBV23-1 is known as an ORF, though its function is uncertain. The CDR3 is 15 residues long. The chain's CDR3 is CASSQASGRYNEQLF.

The CDR3 here is CASSGQGLRSYNSPLHF. V usage is TRBV5-1 and J usage is TRBJ1-6; with no DNA, the TCRdb D assignment of TRBD1 cannot be verified. Germline lookup yields CDR1 SGHRS and CDR2 YFSETQ. CDR3 size: 17 residues.

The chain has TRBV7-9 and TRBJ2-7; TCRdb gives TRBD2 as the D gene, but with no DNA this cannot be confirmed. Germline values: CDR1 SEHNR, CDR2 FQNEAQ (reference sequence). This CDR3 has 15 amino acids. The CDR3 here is CASSLGLADIYEQHF.

The CDR3 here is CASSFDVQYDSGGAKTDTQYF. The chain carries TRBV7-2 and TRBJ2-3; without DNA, the TCRdb call of TRBD1 cannot be checked. This CDR3 spans 21 amino acids. Germline V gene data show CDR1 as SGHTA and CDR2 as FQGNSA.

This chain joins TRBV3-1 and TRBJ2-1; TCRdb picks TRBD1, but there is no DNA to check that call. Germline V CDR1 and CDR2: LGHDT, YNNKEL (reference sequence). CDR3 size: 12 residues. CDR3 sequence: CASSQESTAQFF.

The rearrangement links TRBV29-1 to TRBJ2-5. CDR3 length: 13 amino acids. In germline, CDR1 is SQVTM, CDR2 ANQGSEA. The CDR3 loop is CSGRSRYQETQYF.

This CDR3 is CASSYSYLNQPQHF. V gene TRBV12-3 or TRBV12-4 combines with J gene TRBJ1-5. The CDR3 loop spans 14 amino acids.

CDR3 loop: CASSLALATDNEQFF. The chain uses TRBV7-9 and TRBJ2-1. Germline-derived CDR1 and CDR2 are SEHNR and FQNEAQ (reference sequence). The length of the CDR3 is 15 residues.

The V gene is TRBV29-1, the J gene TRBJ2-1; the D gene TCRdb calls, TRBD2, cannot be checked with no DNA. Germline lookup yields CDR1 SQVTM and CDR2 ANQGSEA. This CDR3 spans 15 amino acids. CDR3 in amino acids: CSVATSGSGNNEQFF.

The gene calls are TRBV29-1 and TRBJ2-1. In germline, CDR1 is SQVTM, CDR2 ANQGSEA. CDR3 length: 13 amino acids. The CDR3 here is CSVVTGSYNEQFF.

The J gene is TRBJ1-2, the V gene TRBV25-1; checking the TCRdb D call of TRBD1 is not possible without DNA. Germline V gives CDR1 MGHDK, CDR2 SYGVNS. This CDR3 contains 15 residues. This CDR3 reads CASSELAGLTAGYTF.

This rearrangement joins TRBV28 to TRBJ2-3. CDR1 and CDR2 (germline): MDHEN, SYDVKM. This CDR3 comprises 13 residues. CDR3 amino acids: CASSLASPDTQYF.

The CDR3 sequence is CSVEEGRGTGELFF. The genes are TRBV29-1 and TRBJ2-2; the D gene TCRdb calls, TRBD2, cannot be checked with no DNA. This CDR3 is 14 amino acids long. The germline gives CDR1 SQVTM, CDR2 ANQGSEA.

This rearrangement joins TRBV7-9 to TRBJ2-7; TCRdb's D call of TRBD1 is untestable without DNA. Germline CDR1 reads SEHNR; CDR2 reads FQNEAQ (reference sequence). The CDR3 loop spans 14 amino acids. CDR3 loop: CASSSSTGEGEQYF.

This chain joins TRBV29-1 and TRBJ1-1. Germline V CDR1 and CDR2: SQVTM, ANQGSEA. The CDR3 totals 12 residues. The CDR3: CSVGWMNTEAFF.

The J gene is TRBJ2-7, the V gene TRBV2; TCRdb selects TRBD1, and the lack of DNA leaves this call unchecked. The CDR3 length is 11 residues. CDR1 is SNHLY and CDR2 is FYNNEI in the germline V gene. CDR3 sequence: CASTETDEQYF.

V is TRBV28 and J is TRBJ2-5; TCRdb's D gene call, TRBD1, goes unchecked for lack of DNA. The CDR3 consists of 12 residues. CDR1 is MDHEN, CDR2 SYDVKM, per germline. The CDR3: CASSLTGKTQYF.

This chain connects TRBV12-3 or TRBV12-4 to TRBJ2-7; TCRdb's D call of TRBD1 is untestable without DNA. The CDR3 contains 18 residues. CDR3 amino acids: CASSLGFGTGRGFYEQYF.